The rows below give T cell receptor beta chains drawn from one sample of a study of T cell responses to AZD1222 COVID-19 vaccine. Measured with immunoSEQ multiplex PCR; TCRdb has only the in-frame clones, and not every one. The table includes some 74,000 clones, about nine tenths detected once. The sample here was peripheral blood, taken 28 days after the second AZD1222 dose. The receptors come from an adult who received the AZD1222 COVID-19 vaccine. Both conserved end residues are part of each CDR3. Each record gives: clone size, J gene, D gene, V gene, CDR3 DNA, CDR3 protein. The D gene is left open where the match is weak. Clone size is stated in some rows and not others, as once, few, many or a class when expanded.

-,TRBJ1-5,-,TRBV7-9,TGTGCCAGCAGCTTAGGGGGTCGGGAGCCCCAGCATTTT,CASSLGGREPQHF
-,TRBJ1-1,TRBD1,TRBV18,TGTGCCAGCTCACCATCGACAGGGGGGAACACTGAAGCTTTCTTT,CASSPSTGGNTEAFF
-,TRBJ2-5,-,TRBV19,TGTGCCAGTAGTATTGTGCTAGCTGTGACCTTGAGTGAGACCCAGTACTTC,CASSIVLAVTLSETQYF
-,TRBJ1-2,-,TRBV19,TGTGCCAGTGTCGGGACTAACTATGGCTACACCTTC,CASVGTNYGYTF
few,TRBJ1-5,-,TRBV7-2,TGTGCCAGCAGCGTAATTTGGGGGAACAATCAGCCCCAGCATTTT,CASSVIWGNNQPQHF
-,TRBJ2-7,-,TRBV19,TGTGCCAGTAGCCGGTTGGAGGGCGGCTACGAGCAGTACTTC,CASSRLEGGYEQYF
-,TRBJ2-1,-,TRBV4-1,TGCGCCAGCAGCTTAAAGTGGAAACTGACTTCCTACAATGAGCAGTTCTTC,CASSLKWKLTSYNEQFF
-,TRBJ2-7,-,TRBV19,TGTGCCAGTAGTACCGGCCGCTACGAGCAGTACTTC,CASSTGRYEQYF
-,TRBJ1-6,-,TRBV28,-,CASSSSGQGNSPLHF
-,TRBJ2-1,-,TRBV28,TGTGCCAGCAGTTCACCGGGGAGCTCCTACAATGAGCAGTTCTTC,CASSSPGSSYNEQFF
-,TRBJ2-1,-,TRBV7-2,TGTGCCAGCAGTCTAGGGGTTGATTACAATGAGCAGTTCTTC,CASSLGVDYNEQFF
-,TRBJ2-7,TRBD1,TRBV7-9,TGTGCCAGCAGCTTAGCCCGGGGACAGGGCGTAGCCGAGCAGTACTTC,CASSLARGQGVAEQYF
-,TRBJ2-7,-,TRBV6-5,TGTGCCAGCAGCCAAACTACACGGGCGGGCGAGCAGTACTTC,CASSQTTRAGEQYF
-,TRBJ1-2,-,TRBV27,TGTGCCAGCAGTTTATCTTGGGGGGTCAATGGCTACACCTTC,CASSLSWGVNGYTF
few,TRBJ2-5,-,TRBV7-7,TGTGCCAGCAGCTCGTCCTGGCTGGAGACCCAGTACTTC,CASSSSWLETQYF
-,TRBJ1-1,-,TRBV29-1,TGCATCCTCCCCGGGGCTCCCCGTGCCCGGAACACTGAAGCTTTCTTT,CILPGAPRARNTEAFF
-,TRBJ2-2,-,TRBV6-5,TGTGCCAGCAGTTACGCCCCCGGGGCAGTATACGGGGAGCTGTTTTTT,CASSYAPGAVYGELFF
-,TRBJ2-1,-,TRBV25-1,TGTGCCAGCAGTGATTCGGGTAGATCGAATGAGCAGTTCTTC,CASSDSGRSNEQFF
-,TRBJ1-1,-,TRBV30,TGTGCCTGGACCAGGGGAGAGGCTGAAGCTTTCTTT,CAWTRGEAEAFF
-,TRBJ2-3,TRBD2,TRBV30,TGTGCCTGGAGTGCGGGGGGACTAGCGGGGCTTCCTAGCACAGATACGCAGTATTTT,CAWSAGGLAGLPSTDTQYF
-,TRBJ2-3,TRBD1,TRBV7-2,TGTGCCAGCAGCTATAAGGGACAGGGGGGCAGGCAGTATTTT,CASSYKGQGGRQYF
-,TRBJ2-3,-,TRBV19,TGTGCCAGTACCGCCCTAGGGGGGTTCACAGATACGCAGTATTTT,CASTALGGFTDTQYF
-,TRBJ1-2,-,TRBV6-5,TGTGCCAGCAGTAGACAGGCGTTGGATGGCTACACCTTC,CASSRQALDGYTF
-,TRBJ1-5,-,TRBV6-5,TGTGCCAGCAGTTCGGTTGTGAATCAGCCCCAGCATTTT,CASSSVVNQPQHF
-,TRBJ1-1,-,TRBV19,TGTGCCAGTAGTACCCAAGTCACTGAAGCTTTCTTT,CASSTQVTEAFF
once,TRBJ2-3,TRBD2,TRBV19,TGTGCCAGCCGGAGGGCTAGCGGGGAAGATACGCAGTATTTT,CASRRASGEDTQYF
-,TRBJ2-7,TRBD1,TRBV15,TGTGCCACCAGCAGGAGCGGGACAGGGGGCTACGAGCAGTACTTC,CATSRSGTGGYEQYF
-,TRBJ2-3,TRBD2,TRBV24-1,TGTGCCACCAGTGACGCTAGCGGGGGGGGTAGCACAGATACGCAGTATTTT,CATSDASGGGSTDTQYF
few,TRBJ1-1,TRBD1,TRBV4-1,TGCGCCAGCAGCCAAAGGCTGCAACAGGGGGGGAACACTGAAGCTTTCTTT,CASSQRLQQGGNTEAFF
-,TRBJ1-1,TRBD1,TRBV2,TGTGCCAGCAGTGAGGGGACAGCTCAAAGACCAGCTTTCTTT,CASSEGTAQRPAFF
-,TRBJ2-1,-,TRBV7-8,TGTGCCAGCAGCCCCGGACAGAGGGGGTTCCAGGGTTGGAATGAGCAGTTCTTC,CASSPGQRGFQGWNEQFF
-,TRBJ1-1,-,TRBV28,TGTGCCAGCAGTTCAGGTCCGGGGGCTGAAGCTTTCTTT,CASSSGPGAEAFF
-,TRBJ2-1,-,TRBV4-2,TGTGCCAGCAGCCAAGATCCGGGACTCTACAATGAGCAGTTCTTC,CASSQDPGLYNEQFF
-,TRBJ2-2,-,TRBV5-4,TGTGCCAGCAGCCAGGACCGGCTAGGTGGGCTGTTTTTT,CASSQDRLGGLFF
-,TRBJ1-3,-,TRBV7-5,TGTGTCAGAAGCTTAGGCGATGGAGGACAGCCTGGAAACACCATATATTTT,CVRSLGDGGQPGNTIYF
-,TRBJ2-3,-,TRBV10-2,TGCGCCAGCAGTGAGAAGCCTAGCACAGATACGCAGTATTTT,CASSEKPSTDTQYF
-,TRBJ1-3,TRBD1,TRBV5-4,TGTGCCAGCAGCTTGGGGACAGGGCTCTCTGGAAACACCATATATTTT,CASSLGTGLSGNTIYF
-,TRBJ1-1,TRBD1,TRBV3-1/TRBV3-2,TGTGCCAGCAGCCAACGACAGGGAGCTGAAGCTTTCTTT,CASSQRQGAEAFF
-,TRBJ1-2,-,TRBV16,TGTGCCAGCAGCCGACGGGGTAGGGGGGGCGCGGATGGCTACACCTTC,CASSRRGRGGADGYTF
-,TRBJ1-1,-,TRBV3-1/TRBV3-2,TGTGCCAGCAGCAAAAACACTGAAGCTTTCTTT,CASSKNTEAFF
-,TRBJ2-7,TRBD1,TRBV28,TGTGCCAGCAGTTTATCCCAACCTGCTAGACAGGGGAGAGACGAGCAGTACTTC,CASSLSQPARQGRDEQYF
-,TRBJ1-1,TRBD1,TRBV5-4,TGTGCCAGCAGCTTGTGGCGGAACAGGGGAAACACTGAAGCTTTCTTT,CASSLWRNRGNTEAFF
-,TRBJ1-4,TRBD1,TRBV28,TGTGCCAGCAGTCCCGGGACAGGAGAAGCGAGGTCAACTAATGAAAAACTGTTTTTT,CASSPGTGEARSTNEKLFF
-,TRBJ2-7,TRBD1,TRBV5-1,TGCGCCAGCAGCCAGGGGGAATACGAGCAGTACTTC,CASSQGEYEQYF
-,TRBJ2-3,TRBD2,TRBV24-1,TGTGCCACCAGTGATTTAAGCGGGGGACGAGATACGCAGTATTTT,CATSDLSGGRDTQYF